This T cell receptor beta chain was sequenced for a study of T cells of healthy individuals (dated by TCRdb to the late 2010s). Including the terminal cysteine and phenylalanine, the CDR3 comprises 14 residues. Just CDR3 DNA is preserved here, 42 bases in frame from base 1. Between the V and J ends, shortened by 1 base and 4 bases respectively, the junction contains 8 bases. From a lookup of the germline V gene, CDR1 and CDR2 are MGHRA and YSYEKL. To prepare the library, 5' RACE was applied. TCRdb names Illumina MiSeq as the instrument used. TCRdb took the public reads, trimmed them with fastp at Q25, ran MiXCR for clone calling and kept in-frame beta chains. Every entry covers one CDR3 protein and lists the most common genes and DNA from its rows. The sample table records nearly 100,000 distinct CDR3 sequences; approximately 15% of these occur just once. The leading ten clones occupy over 5% of the sample.

Points on this clonotype: Its antigen has not been determined. Base qualities are not provided; no much larger clone lies one nucleotide away.

The clonotype was recovered from a human donor in good health. In this chain, TRBV4-1 is recombined with TRBJ1-5; a tentative D call is TRBD1 (5 bases match). The CDR3 loop reads CASSQVGGNQPQHF. The nucleotide sequence is TGCGCCAGCAGCCAAGTGGGGGGGAATCAGCCCCAGCATTTT.